This T cell receptor (beta chain) appears in the sequencing data of a study of T cell responses to AZD1222 COVID-19 vaccine. Overall study: Whether given at about 4 or about 12 weeks, second doses were pooled.

General observations from the study: Donors were largely white British and mainly female; clonal diversity was possibly underestimated.

Deletions cut 2 bases from V and 0 bases from J, with 9 bases between. The CDR3 is 15 amino acids. From germline, CDR1 is LGHDT and CDR2 YNNKEL (reference sequence). Profiled with immunoSEQ multiplex PCR; TCRdb holds only in-frame clones, not every one. The table shows about 120,000 clones, with around nine tenths occurring only once. About this clone: Its antigen is as yet unknown.

This sample comprised peripheral blood, obtained on day 0 of AZD1222 vaccination. The source is an adult in good health. The chain has TRBV3-1 (or the pseudogene TRBV3-2) and TRBJ2-3; no firm D call. For the CDR3, the DNA is TGTGCCAGCAGCCAACAGTCAACTAGCACAGATACGCAGTATTTT. Protein product: CASSQQSTSTDTQYF.